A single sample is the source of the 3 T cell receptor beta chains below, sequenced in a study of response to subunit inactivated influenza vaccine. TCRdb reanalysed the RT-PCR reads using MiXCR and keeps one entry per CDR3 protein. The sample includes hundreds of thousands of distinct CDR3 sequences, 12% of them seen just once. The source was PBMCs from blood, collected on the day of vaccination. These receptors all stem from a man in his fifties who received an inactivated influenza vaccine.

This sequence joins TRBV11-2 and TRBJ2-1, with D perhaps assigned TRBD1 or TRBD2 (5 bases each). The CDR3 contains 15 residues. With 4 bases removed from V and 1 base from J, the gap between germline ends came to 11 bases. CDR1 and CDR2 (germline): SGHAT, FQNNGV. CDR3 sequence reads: CASSWLEGSYNEQFF. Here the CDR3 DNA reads TGTGCCAGCAGCTGGCTCGAGGGGTCCTACAATGAGCAGTTCTTC.

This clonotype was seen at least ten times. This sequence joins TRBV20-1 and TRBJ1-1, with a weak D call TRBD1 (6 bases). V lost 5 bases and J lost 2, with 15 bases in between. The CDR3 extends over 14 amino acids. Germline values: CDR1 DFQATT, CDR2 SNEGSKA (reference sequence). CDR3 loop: CSAQAGARNTEAFF. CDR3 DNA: TGCAGTGCTCAGGCGGGGGCGCGAAACACTGAAGCTTTCTTT.

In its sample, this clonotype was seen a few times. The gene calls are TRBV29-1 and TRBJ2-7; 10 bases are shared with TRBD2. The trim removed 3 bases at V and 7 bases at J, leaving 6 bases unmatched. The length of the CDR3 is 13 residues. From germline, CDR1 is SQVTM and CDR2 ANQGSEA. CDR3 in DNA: TGCAGCGTTGAGCCAGCGGGAGGGAGGGAGCAGTACTTC. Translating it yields CSVEPAGGREQYF.